Below, 8 T cell receptor beta chains from the same sample are listed, as sequenced in a study of shared clonotypes between healthy human individuals. The protocol was immunoSEQ multiplex PCR, while the TCRdb copy is restricted to in-frame clones and leaves out a portion. The sample holds under 850,000 clones, 72% seen once. Material: memory CD4+ T cells sorted from blood. Subset defined: CD45RA-negative fraction. Every receptor here comes from a woman aged 25-40 years in good health.

The rearrangement links TRBV6-5 to TRBJ1-1; D uncertain. Per germline, CDR1 MNHEY and CDR2 SVGAGI. The CDR3 is made up of 12 amino acids. V was clipped by 8 bases and J by 1 base, with 8 bases between them. The CDR3 here is CASGTPNTEAFF. The CDR3 nucleotides are TGTGCCAGCGGAACGCCGAACACTGAAGCTTTCTTT.

V and J are TRBV19 and TRBJ2-2; 10 positions agree with TRBD2. This CDR3 contains 20 residues. The germline gives CDR1 LNHDA, CDR2 SQIVND (reference sequence). Trimming took 5 bases from V and 7 from J; bases not matched to a gene: 22. The CDR3 DNA reads TGTGCCAGTAGTGGCGAATCTCCCACCTTTAGCGGGAGGATCGACGGGGAGCTGTTTTTT. Its protein product is CASSGESPTFSGRIDGELFF.

This clone was recorded only once. V usage is TRBV19 and J usage is TRBJ2-1, with D perhaps matching TRBD2 (5 bases). The CDR3 extends over 13 amino acids. Trimming took off 3 bases at V and 4 bases at J, with 7 bases between the two ends. Germline V CDR1 and CDR2: LNHDA, SQIVND (reference sequence). The DNA of the CDR3 is TGTGCCAGTAGTATGGACTTTTACAATGAGCAGTTCTTC. Translation: CASSMDFYNEQFF. The whole variable domain, remainder taken from reference TRBV19 and TRBJ2-1, is DGGITQSPKYLFRKEGQNVTLSCEQNLNHDAMYWYRQDPGQGLRLIYYSQIVNDFQKGDIAEGYSVSREKKESFPLTVTSAQKNPTAFYLCASSMDFYNEQFFGPGTRLTVL.

The CDR3 nucleotides read TGTGCCAGCAGCGAGAGGAAGGAGGTCACAGATACGCAGTATTTT. Its protein is CASSERKEVTDTQYF. J is TRBJ2-3 and V is TRBV7-9; a weak D match, TRBD2 (5 bases). The CDR3 runs 15 residues. Germline lookup yields CDR1 SEHNR and CDR2 FQNEAQ (reference sequence). Trimming took 5 bases from V and 2 from J, leaving 14 bases between them.

A word on this clone: The junction and the germline gene differ at one end; a read error may be behind it. The identical CDR3 is also encoded by other nucleotide sequences in the sample. The chain carries TRBV5-1 and TRBJ2-5; 7 nucleotides align to TRBD1. CDR1 SGHRS and CDR2 YFSETQ come from the germline V gene. The CDR3 length is 15 residues. CDR3: CASSLADRDQETQYF. CDR3 bases: TGCGCCAGCAGCTTGGCAGACAGGGACCAGGAGACCCAGTACTTC.

The chain uses TRBV18 and TRBJ1-2; 7 bases align to TRBD1. V trimming: 2 bases; J trimming: 7 bases; junction bases outside the gene matches: 13. The CDR3 has 16 amino acids. CDR1 and CDR2 (germline): KGHSH, LQKENI. The DNA for the CDR3 is TGTGCCAGCTCACCAGGTCTCGGCAGGGGGTCGTTTGGCTACACCTTC. Translation: CASSPGLGRGSFGYTF.

The chain couples TRBV7-2 to TRBJ2-1; perhaps TRBD2 as D (6 bases). The V end was cut by 5 bases, the J end by 7 bases, with 12 bases between. CDR1 is SGHTA, CDR2 FQGNSA, per germline. The CDR3 has 13 amino acids. CDR3: CASSPPTRNEQFF. CDR3 DNA sequence: TGTGCCAGCAGCCCGCCGACTAGAAATGAGCAGTTCTTC.

The chain joins TRBV28 to TRBJ1-1, with D possibly TRBD1 on 6 matching bases. The CDR3 covers 15 residues. Germline CDR1 and CDR2: MDHEN and SYDVKM. V shed 6 bases and J shed 4 bases, with 18 bases lying between them. The CDR3 coding sequence is TGTGCCAGCAGCCTACAGGGTCCGTTGGCCACTGAAGCTTTCTTT. It translates to CASSLQGPLATEAFF. The variable domain in full, completed from reference TRBV28 and TRBJ1-1, reads DVKVTQSSRYLVKRTGEKVFLECVQDMDHENMFWYRQDPGLGLRLIYFSYDVKMKEKGDIPEGYSVSREKKERFSLILESASTNQTSMYLCASSLQGPLATEAFFGQGTRLTVV.